This record concerns one TCR beta chain sequence. Its specific antigen is unknown. Base qualities are not at hand, and no much larger clone is one base apart. Genomic DNA was extracted with the Qiagen DNeasy kit from unsorted PBMCs and from negatively selected CD4+ and CD8+ fractions. TCR beta CDR3 regions were amplified by immunoSEQ multiplex PCR using primers annealing to V and J segments. A synthetic immune receptor repertoire was used to minimize amplification bias, and any residual bias was removed computationally once sequencing was done. The paper's data handling went like this. Custom Python scripts were used to quantify repertoire diversity as the Shannon entropy index. Unsorted, CD4+ and CD8+ repertoires were examined separately, except in combined analyses, for which CD4+ and CD8+ sequences were merged in silico. A clone counted as expanded when the clone's frequency after treatment rose at least 2-fold relative to C1D1, and clones undetected at baseline were given a pseudocount of 0.5. Clones with 0 or 1 copy at C1D1 were defined as singleton clones, while clones with 2 or more copies were defined as non-singleton clones. Clones expanded in unsorted samples were labelled as CD4+, CD8+ or unknown by matching protein sequences in sorted samples from the same patient. Diversity changes from C1D1 to C4D1 were tested in paired samples using Wilcoxon tests. Here the immuneACCESS table is served through TCRdb, limited to in-frame sequences with V and J called. Missing clones are a known gap in these copies; in checked studies unresolved V genes cover under half, and the rest lacks a known reason. Clone size and the V and J calls come from that table; the DNA yielded D and trimming. The sample data list about 93,000 clones, and more than 70% of these were observed just once. 9.4% of the sample goes to the ten largest clones.

The record originates from a study of PD-1 blockade in classical Hodgkin lymphoma (dated by TCRdb to 2019 to 2021). For the study in its entirety: Nivolumab dosing was 3 mg/kg intravenously every 2 weeks, continuing until either disease progression or unacceptable toxicity. A peripheral blood immune signature of response to PD-1 blockade in classical Hodgkin lymphoma was defined using TCR beta sequencing and CyTOF.

Here is what the overall study found, with its caveats: Trial patients with a complete response had baseline diversity similar to that of newly diagnosed patients, while partial responders and progressors had significantly lower diversity. The study was restricted to a single clinical trial cohort, and the causes of repertoire differences, possibly disease activity or prior therapy, were left undefined. Baseline TCR diversity was reported to be lower in newly diagnosed patients than in healthy donors, and even lower in relapsed/refractory patients. Diversity was lower in patients who began nivolumab less than 1 year after ASCT, so these patients were left out of later analyses to avoid confounding by immune reconstitution. CD4+ but not CD8+ TCR diversity rose significantly by C4D1 (p=0.0027 vs p=0.16), most apparent in complete responders (p=0.02).

Explained via the paper, the time point label denotes: cycle 4 day 1 (C4D1), after less than seven weeks of nivolumab. Every trial patient had relapsed following autologous stem cell transplantation, and prior brentuximab vedotin exposure was what differed among cohorts A, B and C. The trial cohort included fewer than 65 patients with relapsed/refractory classical Hodgkin lymphoma, and each patient had a best overall response of complete response, partial response or progressive disease. Trial patients were treated with single-agent nivolumab in the multi-cohort phase II CheckMate 205 trial. An independent review committee assessed best overall response by applying the 2007 International Working Group response criteria. PBMCs from the trial were collected at three points: immediately before nivolumab initiation (C1D1), and during therapy at cycle 2 day 1 and cycle 4 day 1. Peripheral blood was collected in 8 mL Vacutainer Cell Preparation Tubes, from which PBMCs were isolated by centrifugation and then cryopreserved.

The receptor was derived from a human donor with classical Hodgkin lymphoma. Source: peripheral blood mononuclear cells (PBMCs), taken before the fourth cycle of nivolumab.

The sequence in DNA is TGTGCCAGCACTCCCGACAGAAATCAGCCCCAGCATTTT. Its translation is CASTPDRNQPQHF. Here the chain combines TRBV6-5 and TRBJ1-5; a tentative D match to TRBD1 spans 5 bases. Looking up the germline V gene yields CDR1 MNHEY and CDR2 SVGAGI. Cut back by 7 bases and 4 bases, the V and J ends lie 11 bases apart. The CDR3 covers 13 residues, taking in both the cysteine and the phenylalanine. Here the CDR3 DNA is all that survives: 39 bases in frame from base 1.